This T cell receptor (beta chain) was recorded in a study of cytomegalovirus exposure and HLA in healthy donors. Overall study findings and caveats: By HLA locus, TCR association rates varied in a later analysis, with DRB1 showing the most and HLA-C the fewest. In a later analysis, at a false discovery rate of 0.05, some 15,000 TCR beta sequences were associated with HLA alleles. Versus the roughly 670-donor mean, an Asian-associated ancestry cluster reportedly showed fewer N-insertions in a later analysis.

PCR used 60 Vbeta primers and 13 Jbeta primers. TCRdb's table, derived via immunoSEQ multiplex PCR, lists solely in-frame clones and lacks some. The sample holds about 120,000 clones; roughly 78% are singletons and the top ten take approximately 1.3%. CDR1 is MDHEN, CDR2 SYDVKM, per germline. CDR3 length equals 12 residues. V lost 6 bases to trimming and J lost 10 bases, with 15 bases between them. The count of this clone is one. What it binds is unknown. The chain carries TRBV28 and TRBJ1-1; a weak D match, TRBD1 (5 bases). The clonotype was recovered from a woman aged 25 to 39 in good health and CMV-seronegative. The sequencing sample was made of PBMCs. CDR3 nucleotides: TGTGCCAGCAGCACCGGACACCTTGGAGCTTTCTTT. This translates into CASSTGHLGAFF.